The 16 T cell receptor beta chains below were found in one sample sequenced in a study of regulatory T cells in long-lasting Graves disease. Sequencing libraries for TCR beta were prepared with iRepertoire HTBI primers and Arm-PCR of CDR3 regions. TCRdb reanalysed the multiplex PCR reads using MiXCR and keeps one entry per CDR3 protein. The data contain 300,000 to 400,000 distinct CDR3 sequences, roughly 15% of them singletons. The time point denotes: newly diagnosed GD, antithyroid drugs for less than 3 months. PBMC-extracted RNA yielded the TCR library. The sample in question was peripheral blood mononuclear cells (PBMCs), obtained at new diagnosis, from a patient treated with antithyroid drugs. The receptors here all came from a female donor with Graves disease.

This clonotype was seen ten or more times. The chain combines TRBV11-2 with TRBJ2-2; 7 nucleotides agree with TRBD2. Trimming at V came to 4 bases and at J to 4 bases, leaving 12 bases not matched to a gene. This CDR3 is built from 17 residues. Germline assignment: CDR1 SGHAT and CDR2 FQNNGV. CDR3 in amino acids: CASSSLVALAVTGELFF. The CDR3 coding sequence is TGTGCCAGCAGCTCCCTCGTAGCCCTAGCGGTCACCGGGGAGCTGTTTTTT. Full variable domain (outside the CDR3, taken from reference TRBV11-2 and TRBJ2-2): EAGVAQSPRYKIIEKRQSVAFWCNPISGHATLYWYQQILGQGPKLLIQFQNNGVVDDSQLPKDRFSAERLKGVDSTLKIQPAKLEDSAVYLCASSSLVALAVTGELFFGEGSRLTVL.

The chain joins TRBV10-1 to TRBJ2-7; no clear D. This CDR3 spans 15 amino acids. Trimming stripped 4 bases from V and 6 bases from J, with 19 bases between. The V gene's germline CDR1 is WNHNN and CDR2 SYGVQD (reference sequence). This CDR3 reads CASSARAMFPLEQYF. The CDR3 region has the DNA TGCGCCAGCAGTGCCCGGGCCATGTTCCCCCTCGAGCAGTACTTC.

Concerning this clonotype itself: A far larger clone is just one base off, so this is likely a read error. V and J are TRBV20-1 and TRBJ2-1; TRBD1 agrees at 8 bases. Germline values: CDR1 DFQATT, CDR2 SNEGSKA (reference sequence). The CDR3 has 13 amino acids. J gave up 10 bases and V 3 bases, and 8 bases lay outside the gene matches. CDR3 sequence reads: CSARDRDSYEQFF. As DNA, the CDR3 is TGCAGTGCTAGGGACAGGGACTCCTACGAGCAGTTCTTC.

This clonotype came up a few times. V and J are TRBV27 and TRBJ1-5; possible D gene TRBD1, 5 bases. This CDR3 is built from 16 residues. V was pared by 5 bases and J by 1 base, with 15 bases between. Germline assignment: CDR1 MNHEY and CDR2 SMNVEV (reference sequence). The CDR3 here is CASSSSTWGSNQPQHF. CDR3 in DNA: TGTGCCAGCAGTAGCTCGACTTGGGGCAGCAATCAGCCCCAGCATTTT.

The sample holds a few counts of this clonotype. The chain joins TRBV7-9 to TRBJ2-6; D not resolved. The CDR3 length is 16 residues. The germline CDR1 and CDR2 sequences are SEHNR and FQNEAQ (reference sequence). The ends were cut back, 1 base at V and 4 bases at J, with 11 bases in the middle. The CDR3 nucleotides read TGTGCCAGCAGCTTAGTTGGTGGCGCCGGGGCCAACGTCCTGACTTTC. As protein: CASSLVGGAGANVLTF.

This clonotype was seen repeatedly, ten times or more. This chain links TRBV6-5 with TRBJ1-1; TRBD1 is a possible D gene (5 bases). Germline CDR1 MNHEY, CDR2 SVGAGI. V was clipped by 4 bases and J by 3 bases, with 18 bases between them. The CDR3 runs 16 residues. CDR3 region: CASSSSVWGRHTEAFF. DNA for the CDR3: TGTGCCAGCAGTTCAAGCGTTTGGGGCAGGCACACTGAAGCTTTCTTT.

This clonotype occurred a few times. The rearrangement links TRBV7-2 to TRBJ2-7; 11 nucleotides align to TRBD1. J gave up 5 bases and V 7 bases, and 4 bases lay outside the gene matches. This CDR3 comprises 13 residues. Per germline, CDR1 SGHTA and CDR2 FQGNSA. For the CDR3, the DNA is TGTGCCAGCACCCGGACAGGGGGCAACGAGCAGTACTTC. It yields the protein CASTRTGGNEQYF.

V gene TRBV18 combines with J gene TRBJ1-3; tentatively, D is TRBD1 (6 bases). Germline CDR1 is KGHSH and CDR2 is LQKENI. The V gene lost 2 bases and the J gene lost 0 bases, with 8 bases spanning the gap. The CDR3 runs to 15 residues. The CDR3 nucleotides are TGTGCCAGCTCACCAGACAGGCTCTCTGGAAACACCATATATTTT. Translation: CASSPDRLSGNTIYF. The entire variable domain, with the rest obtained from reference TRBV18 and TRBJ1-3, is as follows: NAGVMQNPRHLVRRRGQEARLRCSPMKGHSHVYWYRQLPEEGLKFMVYLQKENIIDESGMPKERFSAEFPKEGPSILRIQQVVRGDSAAYFCASSPDRLSGNTIYFGEGSWLTVV.

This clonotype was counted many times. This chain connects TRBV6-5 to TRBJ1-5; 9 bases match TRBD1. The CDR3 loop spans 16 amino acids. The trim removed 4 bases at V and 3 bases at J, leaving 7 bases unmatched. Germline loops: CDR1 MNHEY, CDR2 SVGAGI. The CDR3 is CASSSQGALPNQPQHF. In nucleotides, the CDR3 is TGTGCCAGCAGTTCACAGGGGGCGCTCCCCAATCAGCCCCAGCATTTT.

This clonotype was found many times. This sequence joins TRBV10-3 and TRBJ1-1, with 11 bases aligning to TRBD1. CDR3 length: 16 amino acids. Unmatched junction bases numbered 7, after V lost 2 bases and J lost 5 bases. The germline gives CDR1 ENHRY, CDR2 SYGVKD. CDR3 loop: CAISEAWTGGGTEAFF. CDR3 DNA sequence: TGTGCCATCAGTGAGGCATGGACAGGGGGCGGGACTGAAGCTTTCTTT.

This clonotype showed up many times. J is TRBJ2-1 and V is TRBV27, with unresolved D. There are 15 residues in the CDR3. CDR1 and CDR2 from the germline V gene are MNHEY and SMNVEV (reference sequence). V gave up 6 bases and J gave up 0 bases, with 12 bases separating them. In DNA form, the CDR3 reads TGTGCCAGCAGGTACTTGGTGAGCTCCTACAATGAGCAGTTCTTC. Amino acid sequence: CASRYLVSSYNEQFF.

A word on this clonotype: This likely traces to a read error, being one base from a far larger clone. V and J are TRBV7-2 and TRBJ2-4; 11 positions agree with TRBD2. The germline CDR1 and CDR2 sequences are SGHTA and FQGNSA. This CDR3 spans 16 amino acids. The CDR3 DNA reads TGTGCCAGCAGCTTAGACCTACTAGCGGGAGAAGAGACCCAGTGCTTC. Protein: CASSLDLLAGEETQCF. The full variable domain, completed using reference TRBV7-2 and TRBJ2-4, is GAGVSQSPSNKVTEKGKDVELRCDPISGHTALYWYRQSLGQGLEFLIYFQGNSAPDKSGLPSDRFSAERTGGSVSTLTIQRTQQEDSAVYLCASSLDLLAGEETQCFGAGTRLSVL.

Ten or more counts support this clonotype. The CDR3 bases are TGTGCCAGCAGCGGGACGGGGGGAATGCAGTTCTTC. It is translated as CASSGTGGMQFF. The V and J genes are TRBV14 and TRBJ2-1, with 7 bases lining up with TRBD2. CDR1 and CDR2 (germline): SGHDN, FVKESK. The CDR3 covers 12 residues. Trimming cost V 5 bases and J 12 bases; bases outside gene matches: 7.

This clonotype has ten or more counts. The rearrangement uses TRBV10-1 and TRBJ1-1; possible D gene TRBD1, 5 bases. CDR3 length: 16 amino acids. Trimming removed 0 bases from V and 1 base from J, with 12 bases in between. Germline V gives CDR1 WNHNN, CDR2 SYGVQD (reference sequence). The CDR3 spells CASSESWTRRNTEAFF. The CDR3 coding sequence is TGCGCCAGCAGTGAGTCCTGGACAAGGCGGAACACTGAAGCTTTCTTT.

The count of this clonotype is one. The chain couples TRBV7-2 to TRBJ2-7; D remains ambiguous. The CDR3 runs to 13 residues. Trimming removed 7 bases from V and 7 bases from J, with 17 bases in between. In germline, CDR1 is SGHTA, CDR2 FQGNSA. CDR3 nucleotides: TGTGCCAGCAACCAGCCGGTGAACAATGAGCAGTACTTC. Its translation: CASNQPVNNEQYF. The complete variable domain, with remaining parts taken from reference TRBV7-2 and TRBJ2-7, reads GAGVSQSPSNKVTEKGKDVELRCDPISGHTALYWYRQSLGQGLEFLIYFQGNSAPDKSGLPSDRFSAERTGGSVSTLTIQRTQQEDSAVYLCASNQPVNNEQYFGPGTRLTVT.

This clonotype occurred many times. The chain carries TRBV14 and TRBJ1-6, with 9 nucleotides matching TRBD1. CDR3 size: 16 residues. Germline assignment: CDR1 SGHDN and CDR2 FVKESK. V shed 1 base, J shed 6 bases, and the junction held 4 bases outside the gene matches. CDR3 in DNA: TGTGCCAGCAGCCAAGCGAGGGGACAGGGTAATTCACCCCTCCACTTT. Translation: CASSQARGQGNSPLHF.